This is a list of T cell receptor beta chains from one sample in a study of blood T cell repertoires in COVID-19. The method was immunoSEQ multiplex PCR; TCRdb's version includes in-frame clones alone and lacks a portion of them. Of some 400,000 clones listed, 90% are singletons. The specimen was peripheral blood. These receptors all stem from a man between 18 and 29 years old with active or convalescent COVID-19. Both conserved end residues are part of each CDR3. The D gene is left open where the match is weak. Where a row states a size, it is once, few, many or the class of an expanded clone; other rows omit it.

v_call	d_call	j_call	clone_size	cdr3_nt	cdr3_aa
TRBV3-1/TRBV3-2	-	TRBJ2-1	-	TGTGCCAGCAGCCCTTTTGGCGGGATTAACAATGAGCAGTTCTTC	CASSPFGGINNEQFF
TRBV2	TRBD1	TRBJ1-5	-	TGTGCCAGCAGCAGAGCCGGGACAGGGAATCAGCCCCAGCATTTT	CASSRAGTGNQPQHF
TRBV28	-	TRBJ1-1	-	TGTGCCAGCAGTGCCACACGGGACAACGCTGAAGCTTTCTTT	CASSATRDNAEAFF
TRBV18	-	TRBJ1-1	-	TGTGCCAGCTCACCACCCGCCAGGCTAAACACTGAAGCTTTCTTT	CASSPPARLNTEAFF
TRBV9	-	TRBJ2-1	-	TGTGCCAGCGGGGCCGGGGGAGCCTACAATGAGCAGTTCTTC	CASGAGGAYNEQFF
TRBV4-1	-	TRBJ2-7	-	TGCGCCAGCAGCCACCACGGGGCCTACGAGCAGTACTTC	CASSHHGAYEQYF
TRBV7-9	TRBD1	TRBJ1-3	-	TGTGCCAGCAGCTTAGAGGGGACAGGGCGTAGAAACACCATATATTTT	CASSLEGTGRRNTIYF
TRBV7-9	TRBD2	TRBJ2-7	-	TGTGCCAGCAGCTCCCGCCGGCTAGCGGGGGGGCAGAGCTCCTACGAGCAGTACTTC	CASSSRRLAGGQSSYEQYF
TRBV5-5	-	TRBJ1-6	-	TGTGCCAGCTTACTTGGGCAGTCCAATTCACCCCTCCACTTT	CASLLGQSNSPLHF
TRBV6-4	TRBD2	TRBJ2-1	-	TGTGCCAGCAGTGACTCACTAGCGGGAGGGAATGAGCAGTTCTTC	CASSDSLAGGNEQFF
TRBV19	TRBD2	TRBJ2-7	-	TGTGCCAGTAGTTCCCACTTGGGAGGGTACGAGCAGTACTTC	CASSSHLGGYEQYF
TRBV11-3	-	TRBJ2-1	-	TGTGCCAGCAGCTTCGGGGGAACCTACAATGAGCAGTTCTTC	CASSFGGTYNEQFF
TRBV4-3	-	TRBJ1-1	-	TGCGCCAGCAGCCAAGATGCAGGGGACACTGAAGCTTTCTTT	CASSQDAGDTEAFF
TRBV7-2	-	TRBJ2-1	-	TGTGCCAGCAGCCTAACCCCAATGGCGGGGAAGTGGGATGAGCAGTTCTTC	CASSLTPMAGKWDEQFF
TRBV11-2	-	TRBJ2-1	-	TGTGCCAGCAGCCGCAGGGCCTACAATGAGCAGTTCTTC	CASSRRAYNEQFF
TRBV27	TRBD1	TRBJ1-2	-	TGTGCCAGCAGAGTGGGACAGATTAACTATGGCTACACCTTC	CASRVGQINYGYTF
TRBV11-2	-	TRBJ1-2	-	TGTGCCAGCAGCTTAGCCGGGATGGGGAACTATGGCTACACCTTC	CASSLAGMGNYGYTF
TRBV6-2/TRBV6-3	-	TRBJ1-1	-	TGTGCCAGCAGCAGGGCCTGGGGAGACACTGAAGCTTTCTTT	CASSRAWGDTEAFF
TRBV28	TRBD1	TRBJ2-3	-	TGTGCCAGCAGACCCCCAGGTCCGGGGACAGGGGGCACAGATACGCAGTATTTT	CASRPPGPGTGGTDTQYF
TRBV6-5	-	TRBJ2-7	-	TGTGCCAGCAGTTCGCTTTTGCGGGGAGCCTACGAGCAGTACTTC	CASSSLLRGAYEQYF
TRBV7-2	TRBD1	TRBJ1-2	-	TGTGCCAGCAGTCCCTTAGACAGGGCCCTTAGCTACACCTTC	CASSPLDRALSYTF
TRBV24-1	TRBD2	TRBJ2-1	-	TGTGCCACCAGACCCACGACTAGCGGGGGTGCGAGCTACAATGAGCAGTTCTTC	CATRPTTSGGASYNEQFF
TRBV19	TRBD2	TRBJ2-1	many	TGTGCCAGTAAAGAGACTAGCGGGAGCTACAATGAGCAGTTCTTC	CASKETSGSYNEQFF
TRBV27	-	TRBJ2-2	-	TGTGCCAGCGGACTACAACTCTCGGGGCAGGGGGTGCGGACCGGGGAGCTGTTTTTT	CASGLQLSGQGVRTGELFF
TRBV19	-	TRBJ1-4	-	TGTGCCAGTAGTTATGGGGGCGCCGAAGAAAAACTGTTTTTT	CASSYGGAEEKLFF
TRBV18	-	TRBJ2-1	few	TGTGCCAGCTCACCACTTCAGCGCTACAATGAGCAGTTCTTC	CASSPLQRYNEQFF
TRBV4-1	-	TRBJ1-1	-	TGCGCCAGCAGCCAAGATAGCTGGAACACTGAAGCTTTCTTT	CASSQDSWNTEAFF